Listed below are T cell receptor beta chains from one sample, sequenced in a study of blood T cell repertoires in COVID-19. Sequencing was performed with immunoSEQ multiplex PCR; in TCRdb, only in-frame clones are kept and a portion is missing. Altogether hundreds of thousands of clones are present, more than 85% being singletons, with the ten largest covering approximately 2.9%. Specimen: peripheral blood. The origin of the receptors is a human donor in a cohort sampled during active COVID-19. Both conserved end residues are part of each CDR3.

CASSPTMDTYSYEQYF	TRBV3-1/TRBV3-2
CASSPRTSGKTYNEQFF	TRBV5-8
CASTLPGQNSPLHF	TRBV21-1
CASSLDQVDSPLHF	TRBV5-1
CASRAFPGNYGYTF	TRBV27
CASSFRQGAGYESNQPQHF	TRBV6-2/TRBV6-3
CASSPRLANYGYTF	TRBV27
CASRTSEATNEKLFF	TRBV19
CSTQKATGVWNEQFF	TRBV29-1
CASSQDARTSGLFF	TRBV3-1/TRBV3-2
CASSEPPVTQYF	TRBV2
CATSRIGTTYEQYF	TRBV15
CASSWGGTYNSPLHF	TRBV6-6
CASSVDGRAAGETQYF	TRBV9
CAWNRGYEQYF	TRBV30
CASSVAPSGWNTGELFF	TRBV9
CASSRLSPPWRNGELFF	TRBV27
CASSFTRETQYF	TRBV12-3/TRBV12-4
CASSGDRLYGYTF	TRBV2
CATSENQSSGRGETQYF	TRBV24-1
CASSELAGGSEQFF	TRBV2
CASSPGTGNTGELFF	TRBV18
CASSPSSSYNSPLHF	TRBV19
CASSEGRRNTIYF	TRBV2
CASSFLSEQFF	TRBV12-3/TRBV12-4
CASRVATSSPLHF	TRBV19
CATSPLATLHEQYF	TRBV2
CASQGPNTEAFF	TRBV19
CASSQEPVGEQYF	TRBV3-1/TRBV3-2
CASSAATNEKLFF	TRBV19
CASSLGQGETQYF	TRBV13